One and the same sample provided the 2 T cell receptor beta chains below, sequenced in a study of blood T cell repertoires in COVID-19. Sequenced by immunoSEQ multiplex PCR; TCRdb stores in-frame clones only, minus some. The sample lists 25,000 to 35,000 clones; approximately 84% were seen once. The sample consisted of peripheral blood. These receptors originate from a man between 65 and 85 years old with active COVID-19.

The chain is built from TRBV5-8 and TRBJ1-4; D possibly corresponds to TRBD1 (6 bases). The CDR3 extends over 16 amino acids. V was pared by 2 bases and J by 8 bases, with 19 bases between. Germline-derived CDR1 and CDR2 are SGHTS and YDEGEE. The CDR3: CASSFYRAPEGEKLFF. The CDR3 DNA reads TGTGCCAGCAGCTTCTACAGGGCTCCCGAGGGGGAAAAACTGTTTTTT.

V usage is TRBV25-1 and J usage is TRBJ2-1; possible D gene TRBD1, 5 bases. CDR3 length: 16 residues. CDR1 is MGHDK and CDR2 is SYGVNS in the germline V gene. The V end was cut by 3 bases, the J end by 4 bases, with 16 bases between. The CDR3 loop is CASSDGAYKRYNEQFF. DNA for the CDR3: TGTGCCAGCAGTGATGGGGCCTATAAACGGTACAATGAGCAGTTCTTC.